Listed below are T cell receptor beta chains from one sample, sequenced in a study of pediatric ulcerative colitis. Method: immunoSEQ multiplex PCR; TCRdb's copy keeps in-frame clones and lacks some. This table has under 20,000 clones, nearly 75% appearing once. The specimen sequenced was gut tissue. These receptors were collected from a boy aged 5-17 years with moderate ulcerative colitis. The CDR3 runs from the conserved cysteine through the conserved F or W. A D gene is named only where the DNA matches it firmly. The size field is filled for only some rows; it gives once, few, many or a size class.

clone size | CDR3 length | J gene | V gene | D gene | CDR3 DNA | CDR3 protein
NA | 16 | TRBJ1-3 | TRBV14 | NA | TGTGCCAGCAGCCAAAGAGGAGGGTCCTCTGGAAACACCATATATTTT | CASSQRGGSSGNTIYF
once | 13 | TRBJ2-7 | TRBV5-1 | TRBD2 | TGCGCCAGCAGCTTGGCCTGGGGGGGCGAGCAGTACTTC | CASSLAWGGEQYF
NA | 16 | TRBJ2-1 | TRBV4-1 | TRBD1 | TGCGCCAGCAGCCGAGTAAAAACAGGGGGAGGCAATGAGCAGTTCTTC | CASSRVKTGGGNEQFF
NA | 13 | TRBJ2-1 | TRBV27 | NA | TGTGCCAGCAGTTTAGGCGGGCTAAATGAGCAGTTCTTC | CASSLGGLNEQFF
NA | 14 | TRBJ2-5 | TRBV18 | NA | TGTGCCAGCTCACCACCGCACAGCCAAGAGACCCAGTACTTC | CASSPPHSQETQYF
NA | 14 | TRBJ1-4 | TRBV2 | NA | TGTGCCAGCAGTGATGAAAGATTGAATGAAAAACTGTTTTTT | CASSDERLNEKLFF
once | 15 | TRBJ2-6 | TRBV5-1 | NA | TGCGCCAGCAGCCCACCAATTCTTGGGGCCAACGTCCTGACTTTC | CASSPPILGANVLTF
NA | 15 | TRBJ2-1 | TRBV27 | NA | TGTGCCAGCAGTTTATGGGGGGCCGCCTACAATGAGCAGTTCTTC | CASSLWGAAYNEQFF
NA | 13 | TRBJ1-4 | TRBV7-2 | NA | TGTGCCAGCAGCCGTCCAGGAGGAGAAAAACTGTTTTTT | CASSRPGGEKLFF
NA | 16 | TRBJ1-4 | TRBV5-8 | NA | TGTGCCAGCAGCGCGGCCCGCGGGGACCTTAATGAAAAACTGTTTTTT | CASSAARGDLNEKLFF
NA | 14 | TRBJ1-4 | TRBV5-4 | NA | TGTGCCAGCAGCTTGGGAGGGGTTAATGAAAAACTGTTTTTT | CASSLGGVNEKLFF
NA | 14 | TRBJ2-7 | TRBV9 | NA | TGTGCCAGCAGCGTAGGGGGGTTCTCCTACGAGCAGTACTTC | CASSVGGFSYEQYF
NA | 16 | TRBJ2-7 | TRBV29-1 | NA | TGCAGCGTGAAAAAACCGGGATGGTCAGCATCCTACGAGCAGTACTTC | CSVKKPGWSASYEQYF
NA | 12 | TRBJ2-7 | TRBV30 | TRBD1 | TGTGCCTCCGGACAGGGGGCTTACGAGCAGTACTTC | CASGQGAYEQYF
NA | 14 | TRBJ2-2 | TRBV5-1 | NA | TGCGCCAGCAGCCCGGGGGTCGGCACCGGGGAGCTGTTTTTT | CASSPGVGTGELFF
NA | 18 | TRBJ2-2 | TRBV9 | TRBD1 | TGTGCCAGCAGCACCCCGGGACAGGGGGGTTTCGGAACCGGGGAGCTGTTTTTT | CASSTPGQGGFGTGELFF
NA | 14 | TRBJ2-5 | TRBV9 | TRBD1 | TGTGCCAGCAATAGACAGGGGGCTTCAGAGACCCAGTACTTC | CASNRQGASETQYF
NA | 14 | TRBJ1-2 | TRBV5-1 | NA | TGCGCCAGCAGCTTGGATAGACGTCCATCTGGCTACACCTTC | CASSLDRRPSGYTF
NA | 14 | TRBJ1-2 | TRBV28 | NA | TGTGCCAGCAGTTTAGGGGGATCGGCTGCCGGCTACACCTTC | CASSLGGSAAGYTF
NA | 16 | TRBJ1-4 | TRBV7-6 | NA | TGTGCCAGCAGCTCCCGCCCGGGAGCAACTAATGAAAAACTGTTTTTT | CASSSRPGATNEKLFF
NA | 17 | TRBJ1-1 | TRBV14 | NA | TGTGCCAGCAGCCGAAGGAGGGGAAGCGGCATGAACACTGAAGCTTTCTTT | CASSRRRGSGMNTEAFF
NA | 15 | TRBJ2-2 | TRBV5-1 | NA | TGCGCCAGCAGCTTGTCCTCCGGGGAGCTCGGGGAGCTGTTTTTT | CASSLSSGELGELFF
NA | 14 | TRBJ1-2 | TRBV6-5 | TRBD1 | TGTGCCAGCAGTTACTCCGGGACAGGGAGCGGCTACACCTTC | CASSYSGTGSGYTF
NA | 15 | TRBJ1-2 | TRBV30 | NA | TGTGCCTGGAGTGTACTGTCAGGGCCGAGGTATGGCTACACCTTC | CAWSVLSGPRYGYTF
NA | 14 | TRBJ2-2 | TRBV6-4 | TRBD1 | TGTGCCAGCAGTGAGGGACAGGGGGCCGGGGAGCTGTTTTTT | CASSEGQGAGELFF
NA | 16 | TRBJ1-1 | TRBV7-6 | NA | TGTGCCAGCAGCTTAGCGGAAATCTCCTCCCACACTGAAGCTTTCTTT | CASSLAEISSHTEAFF
NA | 16 | TRBJ2-4 | TRBV25-1 | NA | TGTGCCAGCAGTGAAAAGGAGGGTGGAGCCAAAAACATTCAGTACTTC | CASSEKEGGAKNIQYF
NA | 11 | TRBJ2-5 | TRBV7-6 | NA | TGTGCCAGCAGCCTTCAAGAGACCCAGTACTTC | CASSLQETQYF
NA | 13 | TRBJ2-3 | TRBV4-1 | NA | TGCGCCAGCAGCCAAGAACTACGCGATACGCAGTATTTT | CASSQELRDTQYF
NA | 13 | TRBJ2-2 | TRBV2 | NA | TGTGCCAGCAGTGAGAGTAGATTCGGGGAGCTGTTTTTT | CASSESRFGELFF
NA | 12 | TRBJ2-7 | TRBV7-9 | NA | TGTGCCAGCAGCTTAAAGGACTACGAGCAGTACTTC | CASSLKDYEQYF
NA | 13 | TRBJ1-1 | TRBV27 | NA | TGTGCCAGCAGTAAGCAAGAGAACACTGAAGCTTTCTTT | CASSKQENTEAFF
NA | 14 | TRBJ1-1 | TRBV30 | NA | TGTGCCTGGAGTTTAGTTAGAGCGAACACTGAAGCTTTCTTT | CAWSLVRANTEAFF
few | 15 | TRBJ2-7 | TRBV15 | NA | TGTGCCACCAGCATACGCAGGAGTTCCTCCTACGAGCAGTACTTC | CATSIRRSSSYEQYF
once | 15 | TRBJ2-1 | TRBV6-1 | TRBD1 | TGTGCCAGCAGATCCGGGACAGGGGGCCTCGATGAGCAGTTCTTC | CASRSGTGGLDEQFF
NA | 14 | TRBJ2-7 | TRBV7-2 | TRBD2 | TGTGCCAGCAGCTGGAGCGGGAGCGTTGGCGAGCAGTACTTC | CASSWSGSVGEQYF
few | 14 | TRBJ1-1 | TRBV29-1 | TRBD1 | TGCAGCGCCACGACACAGGGGAAGAACACTGAAGCTTTCTTT | CSATTQGKNTEAFF
NA | 14 | TRBJ2-3 | TRBV28 | NA | TGTGCCAGCAATTCTTACGGGAGCACAGATACGCAGTATTTT | CASNSYGSTDTQYF
NA | 16 | TRBJ2-7 | TRBV30 | NA | TGTGCCTGGGGTACCGGAGGGGCCTCTGCTTTCTACGAGCAGTACTTC | CAWGTGGASAFYEQYF
NA | 14 | TRBJ1-4 | TRBV10-3 | TRBD1 | TGTGCCATCAGAAAGGACAGGGCGAATGAAAAACTGTTTTTT | CAIRKDRANEKLFF
NA | 10 | TRBJ2-3 | TRBV7-8 | NA | TGTGCCAGCCGTGGGGCGACGCAGTATTTT | CASRGATQYF
once | 14 | TRBJ2-2 | TRBV11-2 | NA | TGTGCCAGCACCAAAGGGGGGAATCACCGGGAGCTGTTTTTT | CASTKGGNHRELFF
NA | 16 | TRBJ2-1 | TRBV5-1 | TRBD2 | TGCGCCAGCAGAGGAACTAGCGGGCCTTCGTACAATGAGCAGTTCTTC | CASRGTSGPSYNEQFF
NA | 16 | TRBJ1-5 | TRBV6-1 | TRBD1 | TGTGCCAGCAGTGCCCGGGACAGGGGATTGAATCAGCCCCAGCATTTT | CASSARDRGLNQPQHF
NA | 17 | TRBJ2-3 | TRBV7-2 | NA | TGTGCCAGCACTCCCCTGGGGGGGCGACCAAGCACAGATACGCAGTATTTT | CASTPLGGRPSTDTQYF
NA | 19 | TRBJ2-3 | TRBV4-3 | TRBD2 | TGCGCCAGCAGCCAACATCGTCCACTAGCGGGAGTAGGTACAGATACGCAGTATTTT | CASSQHRPLAGVGTDTQYF
NA | 11 | TRBJ2-7 | TRBV18 | NA | TGTGCCAGCTCACCAGCCTACGAGCAGTACTTC | CASSPAYEQYF
NA | 17 | TRBJ1-2 | TRBV4-1 | NA | TGCGCCAGCAGCCAAGATCTCCTGCCGTCTGGGGTCTATGGCTACACCTTC | CASSQDLLPSGVYGYTF
NA | 15 | TRBJ1-5 | TRBV2 | NA | TGTGCCAGCAGGGTTGACAGGAATAGCAATCAGCCCCAGCATTTT | CASRVDRNSNQPQHF
NA | 14 | TRBJ2-5 | TRBV5-8 | TRBD1 | TGTGCCAGCGGAGCCGGGACAGGGGGAGAGACCCAGTACTTC | CASGAGTGGETQYF
NA | 16 | TRBJ1-1 | TRBV19 | NA | TGTGCCAGTAAGGGTCGACCCCAGGGGATTATCGCTGAAGCTTTCTTT | CASKGRPQGIIAEAFF
once | 15 | TRBJ1-2 | TRBV7-9 | TRBD1 | TGTGCCAGCAGCTTAGCAGGGGGCACGGGCTATGGCTACACCTTC | CASSLAGGTGYGYTF
once | 15 | TRBJ2-3 | TRBV7-3 | TRBD2 | TGTGCCAGCAGCTCAATAGCGGGAGGGTTAGATACGCAGTATTTT | CASSSIAGGLDTQYF